This is a list of T cell receptor beta chains from one sample in a study of T cell repertoires in cytomegalovirus infection. In TCRdb, the reads were re-called with MiXCR into one record per CDR3 protein. The data contain about 770,000 distinct CDR3 sequences, almost 30% of them seen just once; the ten biggest clones take up 10% to 15%. For these receptors, no antigen is known. The sample in question was cultured CD8+ T cells from PBMCs, obtained from culture after CMV antigen stimulation. These receptors all stem from a human donor in good health (CMV status not recorded). Some clones in this sample may be carry-over from other donors' samples. The CDR3 runs from the conserved cysteine through the conserved F or W. A D gene is named only where the DNA matches it firmly. Size tells how often a clone was seen (once, few, many) or the class of an expanded clone, and some rows leave it out.

>few|18|TRBJ2-2|-|TRBV6-5
TGTGCCAGCAGTTACTACCCCGAACTGGGGTCTGACACCGGGGAGCTGTTTTTT
CASSYYPELGSDTGELFF
>few|14|TRBJ1-6|-|TRBV27
TGTGCCAGCAGTCCCGGGGACTATAATTCACCCCTCCACTTT
CASSPGDYNSPLHF
>-|14|TRBJ2-5|-|TRBV28
TGTGCCAGCAGTGGGGGTCCCTACCAAGAGACCCAGTACTTC
CASSGGPYQETQYF
>few|13|TRBJ2-7|-|TRBV5-6
TGTGCCAGCAGCTTGGATCACTTCTACGAGCAGTACTTC
CASSLDHFYEQYF
>-|18|TRBJ2-2|TRBD2|TRBV6-5
TGTGCCAGCAGTTATTCTCTAAGCGGGGGGGCAGACACCGGGGAGCTGTTTTTT
CASSYSLSGGADTGELFF
>-|14|TRBJ2-3|-|TRBV7-9
TGTGCCAGCAGCCGTGTCTTTAGCACAGATACGCAGTATTTT
CASSRVFSTDTQYF
>-|18|TRBJ2-3|TRBD2|TRBV20-1
TGCAGTGCTAGCCCCTCCCTGCTAGCGGGGGGGCACGCAGATACGCAGTATTTT
CSASPSLLAGGHADTQYF
>few|15|TRBJ2-3|-|TRBV14
TGTGCCAGCAGCCAAGACGTGGGGCGCACAGATACGCAGTATTTT
CASSQDVGRTDTQYF
>-|17|TRBJ1-2|TRBD1|TRBV27
TGTGCCAGCAGTCCGGGACAGGGACTAATTGGAGGGTATGGCTACACCTTC
CASSPGQGLIGGYGYTF
>few|15|TRBJ2-3|TRBD2|TRBV7-9
TGTGCCAGCAGCGCGCCTAGCGGTAGCACAGATACGCAGTATTTT
CASSAPSGSTDTQYF
>few|15|TRBJ2-7|TRBD2|TRBV20-1
TGCAGTGCTAGATCGGCTAGCGGGGGGCCGTTGGAGCAGTACTTC
CSARSASGGPLEQYF
>-|15|TRBJ2-3|TRBD1|TRBV5-5
TGTGCCAGCAGGTCGGGACAGGGGCGGACAGATACGCAGTATTTT
CASRSGQGRTDTQYF
>few|16|TRBJ2-5|TRBD1|TRBV27
TGTGCCAGCGGCCCCTTGGGAGGGACAGGGCAAGAGACCCAGTACTTC
CASGPLGGTGQETQYF
>-|11|TRBJ1-1|-|TRBV19
TGTGCCAGTAGTATTTGGAATGAAGCTTTCTTT
CASSIWNEAFF
>-|15|TRBJ2-3|TRBD1|TRBV12-3/TRBV12-4
TGTGCCAGCCAGCCCGGGACAGGGGGCATAGATACGCAGTATTTT
CASQPGTGGIDTQYF
>-|15|TRBJ1-2|-|TRBV7-3
TGTGCCAGCAGCTTAAATCCAGAGACTAACTATGGCTACACCTTC
CASSLNPETNYGYTF
>-|18|TRBJ1-4|-|TRBV20-1
TGCAGTGCTAGGGGGCCTCGTTGGACAGAGGTGAATAATGAAAAACTGTTTTTT
CSARGPRWTEVNNEKLFF
>-|10|TRBJ1-2|-|TRBV12-5
TGTGCTAGTGGAATAGATGGCTACACCTTC
CASGIDGYTF
>many|15|TRBJ2-2|-|TRBV4-3
TGCGCCAGCAGCCAAGATCTAGGGAACACCGGGGAGCTGTTTTTT
CASSQDLGNTGELFF
>-|13|TRBJ2-7|-|TRBV5-5
TGTGCCAGCAGCCTCGACTGGACCGACGAGCAGTACTTC
CASSLDWTDEQYF
>-|16|TRBJ2-5|TRBD2|TRBV27
TGTGCCAGCAGTTTCCTAGCGGGGGCACCAGTGGAGACCCAGTACTTC
CASSFLAGAPVETQYF
>few|13|TRBJ1-2|-|TRBV4-1
TGCGCCAGCAGCCAAGAAACGCTCTATGGCTACACCTTC
CASSQETLYGYTF
>few|17|TRBJ1-5|-|TRBV27
TGTGCCAGCAGTAAGGGGCCAGGGCCTGGGCGCAATCAGCCCCAGCATTTT
CASSKGPGPGRNQPQHF
>once|13|TRBJ1-1|-|TRBV19
TGTGCCAGTAGTATAACAGGTGACGCTGAAGCTTTCTTT
CASSITGDAEAFF
>-|18|TRBJ2-1|-|TRBV7-9
-
CASSFSQGVRSSGQGLVF
>-|16|TRBJ2-5|-|TRBV4-1
TGCGCCAGCAGCCGAAACCCTAGCGAAGACCAAGAGACCCAGTACTTC
CASSRNPSEDQETQYF
>-|14|TRBJ1-5|-|TRBV19
TGTGCCAGTAGTATATTACAGAGCAATCAGCCCCAGCATTTT
CASSILQSNQPQHF
>once|14|TRBJ2-2|-|TRBV27
TGTGCCAGCAGAATTGCGGGGATAATCGGGGAGCTGTTTTTT
CASRIAGIIGELFF
>-|14|TRBJ2-2|-|TRBV11-2
TGTGCCAGCAGCCCCTGGAAGGGAATCGGGGAGCTGTTTTTT
CASSPWKGIGELFF
>few|14|TRBJ1-2|-|TRBV24-1
TGTGCCACCAGTGCGGCTAAATATAACTATGGCTACACCTTC
CATSAAKYNYGYTF
>-|14|TRBJ1-1|TRBD1|TRBV7-9
TGTGCCAGCATAGACAGGGGGCGTGACACTGAAGCTTTCTTT
CASIDRGRDTEAFF
>-|13|TRBJ1-4|-|TRBV9
TGTGCCAGCAGTAATCGATCGGATGAAAAACTGTTTTTT
CASSNRSDEKLFF
>-|18|TRBJ2-6|TRBD1|TRBV6-5
TGTGCCAGCAGCCACCGGGGACAGGGGGCGTATGGGGCCAACGTCCTGACTTTC
CASSHRGQGAYGANVLTF
>-|12|TRBJ1-1|-|TRBV20-1
TGCAGTGCTGCTTTTCAGGCCCCTGAAGCTTTCTTT
CSAAFQAPEAFF
>many|12|TRBJ1-5|TRBD1|TRBV7-2
TGTGCCCGGGGACAGGGTAATCAGCCCCAGCATTTT
CARGQGNQPQHF
>many|13|TRBJ2-5|-|TRBV28
TGTGCCAGCAGACCGTACGTACAAGAGACCCAGTACTTC
CASRPYVQETQYF
>few|14|TRBJ1-2|-|TRBV7-9
TGTGCCAGCAGCTTAGGTGTCGGACCCCGGGTGGACACCTTC
CASSLGVGPRVDTF
>many|15|TRBJ2-2|-|TRBV4-1
TGCGCCAGCAGCCACGCCTTGGCAGCCACCGGGGAGCTGTTTTTT
CASSHALAATGELFF
>-|17|TRBJ1-2|-|TRBV14
TGTGCCAGCAGCCAAGATCCCTGGCAGGAAAAAAACTATGGCTACACCTTC
CASSQDPWQEKNYGYTF
>many|12|TRBJ2-3|TRBD2|TRBV7-3
TGTGCCAGCAGCCGCGGGGGGGGTACGCAGTATTTT
CASSRGGGTQYF
>-|13|TRBJ1-1|TRBD1|TRBV10-3
TGTGCCATCACTCCAGGGGGCTACACTGAAGCTTTCTTT
CAITPGGYTEAFF
>few|16|TRBJ2-3|TRBD2|TRBV4-1
TGCGCCAGCAGCCAACCATGGACTAGCGGCACAGATACGCAGTATTTT
CASSQPWTSGTDTQYF
>many|23|TRBJ1-6|-|TRBV12-3/TRBV12-4
TGTGCCAGCAGTTTCCTCTTACCCGACAGGACAACAATCGGAATACTGCTTAATTCACCCCTCCACTTT
CASSFLLPDRTTIGILLNSPLHF
>-|15|TRBJ1-2|TRBD1|TRBV25-1
TGTGCCAGCAGTGAATTTCACGGACAGGGTGGTGGCTACACCTTC
CASSEFHGQGGGYTF
>-|13|TRBJ2-3|-|TRBV11-3
TGTGCCAGCAGCTTTTCCCAGGGTGATACGCAGTATTTT
CASSFSQGDTQYF
>-|15|TRBJ1-1|-|TRBV5-6
TGTGCCAGCAGCCCCCGGGTGTACAGCCAACTTCAAGCTTTCTTT
CASSPRVYSQLQAFF
>-|17|TRBJ2-2|-|TRBV4-3
TGCGCCAGCAGCCAAGATCGCAGAAATGCGAACACCGGGGAGCTGTTTTTT
CASSQDRRNANTGELFF
>many|15|TRBJ2-2|-|TRBV11-3
TGTGCCAGCAGCTTAGAATTTCGAGTAACCGGGGAGCTGTTTTTT
CASSLEFRVTGELFF
>-|15|TRBJ1-5|-|TRBV7-9
TGTGCCAGCAGCGGGCAGGGGCTCGGCAATCAGCCCCAGCATTTT
CASSGQGLGNQPQHF
>few|15|TRBJ2-1|-|TRBV10-3
TGTGCCATCAGTGAGCCGATTCATGACTTCAATGAGCAGTTCTTC
CAISEPIHDFNEQFF
>-|14|TRBJ2-3|TRBD1|TRBV19
TGTGCCAGTAGCCGGGACAGCATCACAGATACGCAGTATTTT
CASSRDSITDTQYF
>-|15|TRBJ1-2|-|TRBV20-1
TGCAGTGCTAGAGTTAGCGACAGGCGAAAGGGTCGCTACACCTTC
CSARVSDRRKGRYTF
>many|14|TRBJ1-1|-|TRBV19
TGTGCCAGTAGGCCCCTCGGCAGGAACACTGAAGCTTTCTTT
CASRPLGRNTEAFF
>-|16|TRBJ1-1|-|TRBV25-1
TGTGCCAGCAGTCGCGAACGGGGGGCGGTGAACACTGAAGCTTTCTTT
CASSRERGAVNTEAFF
>-|15|TRBJ1-1|-|TRBV6-1
TGTGCCAGCAGTGAACGGGACACCTTGAACACTGAAGCTTTCTTT
CASSERDTLNTEAFF